One sample yielded the 3 T cell receptor beta chains listed below, sequenced in a study of early T cells in non-severe SARS-CoV-2 infection. TCRdb used MiXCR to reprocess the 5' RACE reads, holding one entry per CDR3 protein. The repertoire has approximately 9,900 distinct CDR3 sequences, 4% to 5.5% of them found once; the top ten carry more than 9.5%. Sequencing was done on a sample of whole blood. The origin of the receptors is an adult who was a healthcare worker with PCR-confirmed SARS-CoV-2 infection or an uninfected control (not recorded which).

This clonotype has at least ten counts. Relative to the germline gene, one junction end is altered; a read error may explain this. V is TRBV7-7 and J is TRBJ2-1; D gene unclear. Germline CDR1 SSHAT, CDR2 FNYEAQ (reference sequence). The CDR3 is made up of 17 amino acids. The CDR3, as DNA: TGTGCTAGCAGCTTGACCTTCGGAAGCCCCGCAACCGAGGAGCAGTTCTTC. Amino acids: CASSLTFGSPATEEQFF.

The chain couples TRBV27 to TRBJ1-5; D uncertain. The V end was cut by 5 bases, the J end by 0 bases, with 14 bases between. This CDR3 region has 16 residues. Germline assignment: CDR1 MNHEY and CDR2 SMNVEV (reference sequence). The CDR3 sequence: CASSVPSDDSNQPQHF. As DNA, the CDR3 is TGTGCCAGCAGTGTTCCTTCGGATGATAGCAATCAGCCCCAGCATTTT.

This clonotype is medium-sized by share. This chain links TRBV20-1 with TRBJ2-3; D might be TRBD1 or TRBD2, each matching 5 bases. V gave up 3 bases and J gave up 6 bases, with 10 bases separating them. The CDR3 totals 12 residues. Per germline, CDR1 DFQATT and CDR2 SNEGSKA (reference sequence). In DNA, the CDR3 is TGCAGTGCTAGGGGACCAGCGGATACGCAGTATTTT. Encoded protein: CSARGPADTQYF.